This T cell receptor (beta chain) was sequenced in a study of T cell repertoires in cytomegalovirus infection. Study-wide context: As its CMV epitopes, the study selected recently identified HLA-C-restricted and well-studied HLA-B-restricted targets. Public TCR beta signatures provided an indication of both CMV infection and a matching HLA type.

The CDR3 contains 15 residues. Germline V gene sequence: CDR1 SGHVT, CDR2 SQSDAQ. The V segment lost 6 bases and the J segment 7 bases; nucleotides outside the gene matches: 7. TCRdb reanalysed the reads using MiXCR and keeps one entry per CDR3 protein. In the table there are about 900,000 distinct CDR3 sequences, less than 40% of which are singletons. General study findings and limits: Pooled public TCR beta family frequency picked out CMV carriers with the relevant HLA. CMV-specific HLA-C-restricted TCR beta clonotypes dominated the ex vivo response.

In the case of this clonotype: No antigen is known for it.

This chain uses TRBV7-4 with TRBJ1-6; 9 bases match TRBD1. The specimen comprised cultured CD8+ T cells from PBMCs, sampled from culture after CMV antigen stimulation. This receptor was obtained from a human donor in good health (CMV status not recorded). Some clones in this sample may be carry-over from other donors' samples. This CDR3 is CASRPPGTGNSPLHF. The CDR3 DNA sequence: TGTGCCAGCAGACCCCCCGGGACAGGGAATTCACCCCTCCACTTT.